The present TCR beta chain was sequenced within a study of blood T cell repertoires in COVID-19 (TCRdb year 2020). For the study in its entirety: The collaborator samples originated in the United States, Italy and Spain and spanned the acute and convalescent phases of COVID-19. HLA class I and class II types, where available, came from metadata supplied by the sample provider rather than from assay-based typing. Samples were obtained from the ongoing ImmuneRACE study (first 160 participants) and from some 1,200 subjects provided by 6 global collaborators. The material from the prospective study consisted of cDNA or gDNA derived from T cells, B-cell-depleted T cells, or PBMCs. The repertoires were made available in a free public database intended to serve as a resource for research on the immune response to SARS-CoV-2. Sample metadata almost always included a de-identified subject ID, COVID-19 status, age in years and sex. The dataset comprised deeply sampled blood TCRbeta repertoires from subjects exposed to, actively infected with, or recovered from COVID-19.

Measured from the cysteine to the phenylalanine, the CDR3 is 16 residues long. Only the CDR3 DNA stays, 48 bases, in frame from base 1. Trimming takes 3 bases from V and 0 bases from J, and the germline ends sit 14 bases apart. CDR1 is given as SNHLY and CDR2 as FYNNEI, both from the germline V gene. Of note for this clone: Its antigen target is currently unknown. Per-nucleotide qualities are absent, and no much larger clonotype sits a single base away.

TCRbeta CDR3 regions were amplified from genomic DNA by means of the immunoSEQ Assay, a bias-controlled multiplex PCR. Processing in the source paper ran as follows. Nucleated cell counts per sample were estimated from amplification of reference gene primers within the assay. Sequence reads were collapsed and filtered to measure the absolute abundance of every unique TCRbeta CDR3 rearrangement. Productive Simpson clonality was computed per sample as the square root of Simpson's diversity index over productive rearrangements. The table was pulled from immuneACCESS by TCRdb, which kept in-frame rearrangements only. Such tables lose some clones; where checked, under half of the loss comes from unresolved V genes, and the rest has no known cause. V and J calls and clone size are copied from that table; D and trimming were computed from the DNA. This sample has over 200,000 clones in its table, and just under 90% of those were observed once. Approximately 2.4% of the sample is taken by the ten largest.

In Seattle, one collaborating source enrolled patients while the infection was active and tracked those patients longitudinally over the course of disease. Collaborating institutions collected whole blood in K2EDTA tubes following their own protocols. For TCRbeta analysis, collaborators shipped samples in one of three forms: frozen whole blood, isolated PBMCs, or DNA extracted from either of those sample types. Overall study outcomes, separate from this receptor: The quantity of clinical and demographic metadata differed by source and by participant and was supplied without curation.

The material sequenced was peripheral blood. This TCR came from a man younger than 40 with COVID-19, enrolled during active disease. This chain joins TRBV2 to TRBJ1-2, with the D gene not clear enough to name. For the CDR3, the sequence is CASSDNPRLPNYGYTF. The DNA reads TGTGCCAGCAGTGATAACCCTCGGTTGCCTAACTATGGCTACACCTTC.